Listed below are T cell receptor beta chains from one sample, sequenced in a study of blood T cell repertoires in COVID-19. The assay was immunoSEQ multiplex PCR, and TCRdb's table has in-frame clones only and misses some. The table records 430,000 or so clones, roughly 90% of them present only once. The specimen was PBMCs or T cells enriched from blood (not recorded which). The receptor source for this set is a woman aged 40 to 55 who had recovered from COVID-19. Each CDR3 is given with its conserved first and last residue. The order of the fields is CDR3 DNA, CDR3 protein, CDR3 length, clone size, D gene, J gene, V gene. D genes are given only for firm matches. Clone size, where shown, is once, few, many, or a class for clones that have expanded.

cdr3_nt: TGTGCCAGCAGTTCGTCAGGGAATGAGCAGTTCTTC
cdr3_aa: CASSSSGNEQFF
cdr3_length: 12
clone_size: -
d_call: -
j_call: TRBJ2-1
v_call: TRBV25-1

cdr3_nt: TGTGCCAGCAGTACCCAGGTCGGCACTGAAGCTTTCTTT
cdr3_aa: CASSTQVGTEAFF
cdr3_length: 13
clone_size: -
d_call: -
j_call: TRBJ1-1
v_call: TRBV6-5

cdr3_nt: TGTGCCAGCTCTAACCTAGCGGGAGAGTCCGAGCAGTACTTC
cdr3_aa: CASSNLAGESEQYF
cdr3_length: 14
clone_size: -
d_call: TRBD2
j_call: TRBJ2-7
v_call: TRBV18

cdr3_nt: TGCGCCAGCAGCTTGATAGGACCCCAGGGGCCTGGGGCCAACGTCCTGACTTTC
cdr3_aa: CASSLIGPQGPGANVLTF
cdr3_length: 18
clone_size: -
d_call: -
j_call: TRBJ2-6
v_call: TRBV5-1

cdr3_nt: TGTGCCAGCAGCGACGGAGGAACCGAAGGCCCCAACTATGGCTACACCTTC
cdr3_aa: CASSDGGTEGPNYGYTF
cdr3_length: 17
clone_size: -
d_call: -
j_call: TRBJ1-2
v_call: TRBV21-1

cdr3_nt: TGTGCCAGCAGCTCGGGACAGCTCTCTGGAAACACCATATATTTT
cdr3_aa: CASSSGQLSGNTIYF
cdr3_length: 15
clone_size: -
d_call: TRBD1
j_call: TRBJ1-3
v_call: TRBV7-2

cdr3_nt: TGTGCCAGCAGCCCCAGCTTGTGGCGGGCGAACACCGGGGAGCTGTTTTTT
cdr3_aa: CASSPSLWRANTGELFF
cdr3_length: 17
clone_size: -
d_call: -
j_call: TRBJ2-2
v_call: TRBV7-2

cdr3_nt: TGTGCCAGCAGCCAAGATCTCGGCAGGACAAGTGAAGCTTTCTTT
cdr3_aa: CASSQDLGRTSEAFF
cdr3_length: 15
clone_size: once
d_call: -
j_call: TRBJ1-1
v_call: TRBV4-2

cdr3_nt: TGTGCCAGCAGCTTAGTTTCCCTCCCGAGGTCCCGCTACGAGCAGTACTTC
cdr3_aa: CASSLVSLPRSRYEQYF
cdr3_length: 17
clone_size: -
d_call: -
j_call: TRBJ2-7
v_call: TRBV7-9

cdr3_nt: TGCGCCAGCAGCGGAACTATCGATACGCAGTATTTT
cdr3_aa: CASSGTIDTQYF
cdr3_length: 12
clone_size: -
d_call: -
j_call: TRBJ2-3
v_call: TRBV5-1

cdr3_nt: TGTGCCAGCAGTTTAGGGCGGGATAGCACAGATACGCAGTATTTT
cdr3_aa: CASSLGRDSTDTQYF
cdr3_length: 15
clone_size: -
d_call: -
j_call: TRBJ2-3
v_call: TRBV27

cdr3_nt: TGTGCCAGTAGTATGAACAGGGGGCAGGACTATGGCTACACCTTC
cdr3_aa: CASSMNRGQDYGYTF
cdr3_length: 15
clone_size: -
d_call: TRBD1
j_call: TRBJ1-2
v_call: TRBV19

cdr3_nt: TGTGCCAGCAGCAACAGGGCGACGATAGCTAACTATGGCTACACCTTC
cdr3_aa: CASSNRATIANYGYTF
cdr3_length: 16
clone_size: few
d_call: -
j_call: TRBJ1-2
v_call: TRBV27

cdr3_nt: TGTGCCAGCAGCTCCACACAGGGGGGGTATCAGCCCCAGCATTTT
cdr3_aa: CASSSTQGGYQPQHF
cdr3_length: 15
clone_size: once
d_call: TRBD1
j_call: TRBJ1-5
v_call: TRBV7-8

cdr3_nt: TGTGCCAGCAGTTTGTCTCCCCTCAATGAGCAGTTCTTC
cdr3_aa: CASSLSPLNEQFF
cdr3_length: 13
clone_size: -
d_call: -
j_call: TRBJ2-1
v_call: TRBV27

cdr3_nt: TGTGCCAGCGACCCCGGGACAGGCTATGGCTACACCTTC
cdr3_aa: CASDPGTGYGYTF
cdr3_length: 13
clone_size: -
d_call: TRBD1
j_call: TRBJ1-2
v_call: TRBV14

cdr3_nt: TGTGCCAGCAGGGGGGACACAACTCACTATGGCTACACCTTC
cdr3_aa: CASRGDTTHYGYTF
cdr3_length: 14
clone_size: -
d_call: -
j_call: TRBJ1-2
v_call: TRBV2

cdr3_nt: TGTGCCACCAGTGACGGGGGGGGTCTCATCTATGGCTACACCTTC
cdr3_aa: CATSDGGGLIYGYTF
cdr3_length: 15
clone_size: once
d_call: -
j_call: TRBJ1-2
v_call: TRBV24-1

cdr3_nt: TGTGCCAGCAGCCCCCGGGGAAGGGCTGGCACCGGGGAGCTGTTTTTT
cdr3_aa: CASSPRGRAGTGELFF
cdr3_length: 16
clone_size: -
d_call: -
j_call: TRBJ2-2
v_call: TRBV9

cdr3_nt: TGCGCCAGCAGCCAAGATCCGGGTAGTAGATACGGCTACACCTTC
cdr3_aa: CASSQDPGSRYGYTF
cdr3_length: 15
clone_size: -
d_call: -
j_call: TRBJ1-2
v_call: TRBV4-1

cdr3_nt: TGTGCCAGCAGCGAAGGACAGGGGTATGGCTACACCTTC
cdr3_aa: CASSEGQGYGYTF
cdr3_length: 13
clone_size: -
d_call: -
j_call: TRBJ1-2
v_call: TRBV21-1

cdr3_nt: TGCGCCAGCAGCCGAGACTTAAATACTGACTTCTATGGCTACACCTTC
cdr3_aa: CASSRDLNTDFYGYTF
cdr3_length: 16
clone_size: -
d_call: -
j_call: TRBJ1-2
v_call: TRBV4-3

cdr3_nt: TGTGCCAGTAGTATCTGGGGCACGGGCGTGGATACGCAGTATTTT
cdr3_aa: CASSIWGTGVDTQYF
cdr3_length: 15
clone_size: -
d_call: -
j_call: TRBJ2-3
v_call: TRBV19

cdr3_nt: TGTGCCAGCAGTTTAACGCCCCCTGCTACAGGGTGGAACACTGAAGCTTTCTTT
cdr3_aa: CASSLTPPATGWNTEAFF
cdr3_length: 18
clone_size: -
d_call: -
j_call: TRBJ1-1
v_call: TRBV27

cdr3_nt: TGTGCCACCAGCAGAGATCTTGCGGGAGGGCTTAATGAGCAGTTCTTC
cdr3_aa: CATSRDLAGGLNEQFF
cdr3_length: 16
clone_size: -
d_call: TRBD2
j_call: TRBJ2-1
v_call: TRBV15

cdr3_nt: TGCAGCGTTGCGGGGTGGAGCACTGAAGCTTTCTTT
cdr3_aa: CSVAGWSTEAFF
cdr3_length: 12
clone_size: -
d_call: -
j_call: TRBJ1-1
v_call: TRBV29-1

cdr3_nt: TGTGCCAGCAGCTTGCAGGGGATCAGAAATGAGCAGTTCTTC
cdr3_aa: CASSLQGIRNEQFF
cdr3_length: 14
clone_size: -
d_call: -
j_call: TRBJ2-1
v_call: TRBV7-2

cdr3_nt: TGCGCCAGCAGCGAGGGACTAGCGAGAGAAGCTTACGAGCAGTACTTC
cdr3_aa: CASSEGLAREAYEQYF
cdr3_length: 16
clone_size: -
d_call: TRBD2
j_call: TRBJ2-7
v_call: TRBV5-1

cdr3_nt: TGCAGTGCTAGTCGAGGATATCAGCCCCAGCATTTT
cdr3_aa: CSASRGYQPQHF
cdr3_length: 12
clone_size: few
d_call: -
j_call: TRBJ1-5
v_call: TRBV20-1

cdr3_nt: TGTGCCAGCAGCCTCGGGAAGGGAATGGATGATACGCAGTATTTT
cdr3_aa: CASSLGKGMDDTQYF
cdr3_length: 15
clone_size: -
d_call: -
j_call: TRBJ2-3
v_call: TRBV9

cdr3_nt: TGTGCCAGCTCACCACCGATGGGGCACTACGAGCAGTACTTC
cdr3_aa: CASSPPMGHYEQYF
cdr3_length: 14
clone_size: few
d_call: -
j_call: TRBJ2-7
v_call: TRBV18

cdr3_nt: TGTGCCAGCAGCGACTCCGGGGGGCGGACCCAGTACTTC
cdr3_aa: CASSDSGGRTQYF
cdr3_length: 13
clone_size: -
d_call: -
j_call: TRBJ2-5
v_call: TRBV7-8

cdr3_nt: TGCGCCAGCAGTGAGTCGTCAGGGAGGACCTACGAGCAGTACTTC
cdr3_aa: CASSESSGRTYEQYF
cdr3_length: 15
clone_size: -
d_call: -
j_call: TRBJ2-7
v_call: TRBV10-2

cdr3_nt: TGTGCCAGCAGCGACGACAGGGAGAACACTGAAGCTTTCTTT
cdr3_aa: CASSDDRENTEAFF
cdr3_length: 14
clone_size: -
d_call: TRBD1
j_call: TRBJ1-1
v_call: TRBV11-2

cdr3_nt: TGTGCCTGGAGTGAAGCGTTGACTTACGAGCAGTACTTC
cdr3_aa: CAWSEALTYEQYF
cdr3_length: 13
clone_size: -
d_call: -
j_call: TRBJ2-7
v_call: TRBV30

cdr3_nt: TGTGCCAGCAGTTCCGGGACTAGCGGAAACACCGGGGAGCTGTTTTTT
cdr3_aa: CASSSGTSGNTGELFF
cdr3_length: 16
clone_size: -
d_call: TRBD2
j_call: TRBJ2-2
v_call: TRBV6-2/TRBV6-3

cdr3_nt: TGCGCCAGCAGCCTCCATTCGTTCAGGGTTCACACTGAAGCTTTCTTT
cdr3_aa: CASSLHSFRVHTEAFF
cdr3_length: 16
clone_size: -
d_call: -
j_call: TRBJ1-1
v_call: TRBV4-1

cdr3_nt: TGTGCCAGCAGTGAATATACAGTTCCAGCTTTCTTT
cdr3_aa: CASSEYTVPAFF
cdr3_length: 12
clone_size: -
d_call: -
j_call: TRBJ1-1
v_call: TRBV25-1

cdr3_nt: TGTGCCATCAGTGAGTCGACAGGGAATCAGCCCCAGCATTTT
cdr3_aa: CAISESTGNQPQHF
cdr3_length: 14
clone_size: -
d_call: TRBD1
j_call: TRBJ1-5
v_call: TRBV10-3

cdr3_nt: TGTGCCAGCGGGACTGAGGATAATTCACCCCTCCACTTT
cdr3_aa: CASGTEDNSPLHF
cdr3_length: 13
clone_size: few
d_call: -
j_call: TRBJ1-6
v_call: TRBV10-3

cdr3_nt: TGTGCCAGCAGCCAGACCGAGTGGGGGCGCTTCTATGGCTACACCTTC
cdr3_aa: CASSQTEWGRFYGYTF
cdr3_length: 16
clone_size: -
d_call: -
j_call: TRBJ1-2
v_call: TRBV7-8

cdr3_nt: TGTGCCAGCAGCTTAGGAGGGACAGCTAATGGCTACACCTTC
cdr3_aa: CASSLGGTANGYTF
cdr3_length: 14
clone_size: -
d_call: TRBD1
j_call: TRBJ1-2
v_call: TRBV7-9

cdr3_nt: TGTGCCAGCAGCGCAGATTTAGCGAATGAGCAGTTCTTC
cdr3_aa: CASSADLANEQFF
cdr3_length: 13
clone_size: once
d_call: -
j_call: TRBJ2-1
v_call: TRBV11-2

cdr3_nt: TGTGCCAGCAGCTCAAATCCGGGACAGAAGTACTTC
cdr3_aa: CASSSNPGQKYF
cdr3_length: 12
clone_size: -
d_call: TRBD1
j_call: TRBJ2-7
v_call: TRBV12-3/TRBV12-4

cdr3_nt: TGTGCCAGCAGCCTATACGGGAGCGGGAGGCCAGGGGAGACCCAGTACTTC
cdr3_aa: CASSLYGSGRPGETQYF
cdr3_length: 17
clone_size: -
d_call: TRBD2
j_call: TRBJ2-5
v_call: TRBV3-1/TRBV3-2

cdr3_nt: TGTGCCAGCAGCCGAGTAGTTACCCCCGGGGAGCTGTTTTTT
cdr3_aa: CASSRVVTPGELFF
cdr3_length: 14
clone_size: -
d_call: -
j_call: TRBJ2-2
v_call: TRBV7-8

cdr3_nt: TGTGCCACCAGTGACCTAACTAGCGGGAGGCAGTTCTTC
cdr3_aa: CATSDLTSGRQFF
cdr3_length: 13
clone_size: few
d_call: TRBD2
j_call: TRBJ2-1
v_call: TRBV24-1

cdr3_nt: TGTGCCAGTCAGGACATCCCGCGAGAGGGCTACACCTTC
cdr3_aa: CASQDIPREGYTF
cdr3_length: 13
clone_size: -
d_call: -
j_call: TRBJ1-2
v_call: TRBV6-5

cdr3_nt: TGTGCTAGTGGGGGTACAGGGGAACTTAACTATGGCTACACCTTC
cdr3_aa: CASGGTGELNYGYTF
cdr3_length: 15
clone_size: -
d_call: TRBD1
j_call: TRBJ1-2
v_call: TRBV12-5

cdr3_nt: TGTGCCAGTAGTATCTACAGAGACAATCAGCCCCAGCATTTT
cdr3_aa: CASSIYRDNQPQHF
cdr3_length: 14
clone_size: -
d_call: -
j_call: TRBJ1-5
v_call: TRBV19

cdr3_nt: TGTGCCAGCAGTCCCCCCCGGAGGTCGCGCCACGGCTCCTACGAGCAGTACTTC
cdr3_aa: CASSPPRRSRHGSYEQYF
cdr3_length: 18
clone_size: -
d_call: -
j_call: TRBJ2-7
v_call: TRBV27

cdr3_nt: TGCAGTGCTAGAGATCAGGTGACGGCTTTCTTT
cdr3_aa: CSARDQVTAFF
cdr3_length: 11
clone_size: -
d_call: -
j_call: TRBJ1-1
v_call: TRBV20-1

cdr3_nt: TGTGCCAGCAGCCAAGATAGAGGGAGAAGGCAGTATTTT
cdr3_aa: CASSQDRGRRQYF
cdr3_length: 13
clone_size: once
d_call: -
j_call: TRBJ2-3
v_call: TRBV14

cdr3_nt: TGTGCCAGCAGCCCCCGGACAGCTGATGGCTACACCTTC
cdr3_aa: CASSPRTADGYTF
cdr3_length: 13
clone_size: -
d_call: -
j_call: TRBJ1-2
v_call: TRBV9

cdr3_nt: TGTGCCAGTAGTACTCGACTAGCCTTGGGGGGAGAGACCCAGTACTTC
cdr3_aa: CASSTRLALGGETQYF
cdr3_length: 16
clone_size: -
d_call: TRBD2
j_call: TRBJ2-5
v_call: TRBV19

cdr3_nt: TGTGCCAGCAGCCAGACAGTCACTAATGAAAAACTGTTTTTT
cdr3_aa: CASSQTVTNEKLFF
cdr3_length: 14
clone_size: few
d_call: -
j_call: TRBJ1-4
v_call: TRBV3-1/TRBV3-2

cdr3_nt: TGTGCCAGCTTCCGTGGCGGGTCTGGAAACACCATATATTTT
cdr3_aa: CASFRGGSGNTIYF
cdr3_length: 14
clone_size: -
d_call: -
j_call: TRBJ1-3
v_call: TRBV2

cdr3_nt: TGTGCTAGTGGTTTGGTCGGCACCGGGGAGCTGTTTTTT
cdr3_aa: CASGLVGTGELFF
cdr3_length: 13
clone_size: -
d_call: -
j_call: TRBJ2-2
v_call: TRBV12-5

cdr3_nt: TGTGCCAGCAGTTACGGGACGGGGGTATCCTACGAGCAGTACTTC
cdr3_aa: CASSYGTGVSYEQYF
cdr3_length: 15
clone_size: once
d_call: -
j_call: TRBJ2-7
v_call: TRBV6-5

cdr3_nt: TGTGCCAGCGATTGGGGAAGGGGCGAAAAACTGTTTTTT
cdr3_aa: CASDWGRGEKLFF
cdr3_length: 13
clone_size: -
d_call: -
j_call: TRBJ1-4
v_call: TRBV6-5